A single sample is the source of the 26 T cell receptor beta chains below, sequenced in a study of blood T cells in healthy people across ages. Using a J-beta primer mix together with a sample-barcoded 5' primer, a second PCR was run for roughly 6 to 12 cycles. Via MiXCR, TCRdb re-called the 5' RACE reads, giving one row per CDR3 protein. The sample includes 720,000 or so distinct CDR3 sequences, 40% to 50% seen only once; the top ten take about 32%. The sample was blood. The receptor source for this set is a man aged 80 or over in good health.

As to this clonotype: The germline gene is not matched at one end of the junction; a read error may be the cause. The chain employs TRBV2 and TRBJ2-1; 9 positions match TRBD1. The germline gives CDR1 SNHLY, CDR2 FYNNEI. The CDR3 extends over 15 amino acids. The CDR3 DNA reads TGTGCCAGCAGGCACTGGGACAGGGACTACAGTGAGCAGTTCTTC. It is translated as CASRHWDRDYSEQFF.

The CDR3 DNA sequence: TGTGCCAGCAGCTTATTCGGGCAGGGGGAGCAGTACTTC. This codes for CASSLFGQGEQYF. The chain joins TRBV7-2 to TRBJ2-7, with D maybe TRBD1 (6 bases). The germline gives CDR1 SGHTA, CDR2 FQGNSA. V dropped 2 bases and J dropped 7 bases, with 12 bases sitting between them. CDR3 length: 13 residues.

This clonotype has a handful of counts. The genes are TRBV7-3 and TRBJ2-6; D perhaps matches TRBD2 (6 bases). Germline lookup yields CDR1 SGHTA and CDR2 FQGTGA. V was clipped by 6 bases and J by 3 bases, with 12 bases between them. The CDR3 extends over 15 amino acids. As DNA, the CDR3 is TGTGCCAGCAGTAACCCGGGACTTGGGGCCAACGTCCTGACTTTC. Amino acid sequence: CASSNPGLGANVLTF.

This clonotype was counted between two and nine times. The rearrangement links TRBV4-2 to TRBJ2-7, with D tentatively TRBD2 (5 bases). The DNA end is a closer match to TRBJ2-5, so the J assignment may be wrong. Germline CDR1 reads LGHNA; CDR2 reads YNFKEQ. This CDR3 has 15 residues. CDR3 DNA: TGTGCCAGCAGCCAAGATTGGGAGACTTGGGAGACCCAGTACTTC. It yields the protein CASSQDWETWETQYF.

The chain has TRBV7-2 and TRBJ2-1; no reliable D call. V gave up 0 bases and J gave up 10 bases, with 7 bases separating them. Germline V gene sequence: CDR1 SGHTA, CDR2 FQGNSA. The CDR3 runs to 12 residues. The CDR3 is CASSLARREQFF. CDR3 sequence (DNA): TGTGCCAGCAGCTTAGCGCGGCGAGAGCAGTTCTTC.

This clonotype was counted once. The rearrangement uses TRBV20-1 and TRBJ1-2; D not resolved. The CDR3 has 14 residues. V was pared by 0 bases and J by 4 bases, with 12 bases between. From germline, CDR1 is DFQATT and CDR2 SNEGSKA (reference sequence). Here the CDR3 DNA reads TGCAGTGCTAGAGATGAAGGGTACACCTATGGCTACACCTTC. Amino acids: CSARDEGYTYGYTF.

The chain recombines TRBV28 with TRBJ2-1; 7 bases are a match to TRBD1. V shed 6 bases, J shed 9 bases, and the junction held 17 bases outside the gene matches. This CDR3 region has 16 residues. Per germline, CDR1 MDHEN and CDR2 SYDVKM. The DNA for the CDR3 is TGTGCCAGCAGCACATGGACACGACAGGGTCGAGGTGAGCAGTTCTTC. Its translation: CASSTWTRQGRGEQFF.

The rearrangement uses TRBV7-2 and TRBJ1-2; D is perhaps TRBD1 (6 bases). The V gene lost 3 bases and the J gene lost 0 bases, with 17 bases spanning the gap. Germline-derived CDR1 and CDR2 are SGHTA and FQGNSA. This CDR3 contains 17 residues. The CDR3 here is CASSLSNRAPTNYGYTF. The DNA of the CDR3 is TGTGCCAGCAGCTTGTCCAACAGGGCACCGACTAACTATGGCTACACCTTC.

The rearrangement joins TRBV20-1 to TRBJ1-2; TRBD1 is a possible D gene (6 bases). Trimming shortened V by 3 bases and J by 0 bases, and 11 bases separated the two germline ends. Germline-derived CDR1 and CDR2 are DFQATT and SNEGSKA (reference sequence). The length of the CDR3 is 14 residues. The CDR3 is CSASNRAANYGYTF. Written as DNA, the CDR3 is TGCAGTGCTAGTAACAGGGCGGCTAACTATGGCTACACCTTC.

The chain uses TRBV6-6 and TRBJ1-2; 8 bases are a match to TRBD1. V was pared by 7 bases and J by 8 bases, with 15 bases of the junction left unmatched. CDR1 MNHNY and CDR2 SVGAGI come from the germline V gene (reference sequence). The CDR3 extends over 15 amino acids. CDR3 in amino acids: CASTQRGQGPGGYTF. CDR3 DNA: TGTGCCAGCACTCAAAGAGGACAGGGACCTGGAGGCTACACCTTC.

The chain is built from TRBV6-2 or TRBV6-3 and TRBJ2-1, with 10 bases aligning to TRBD2. The J call may be mistaken, given a closer DNA end match to TRBJ2-7. CDR3 length: 15 amino acids. Germline V gives CDR1 MNHEY, CDR2 SVGEGT. Here the CDR3 DNA reads TGTGCCAGCAGTTCACTAGCGGGAAGCTACAATGAGCAGTACTTC. This gives the protein CASSSLAGSYNEQYF.

This clonotype was picked up a small number of times. The genes are TRBV30 and TRBJ1-2; possible D gene TRBD1, 5 bases. Trimming cost V 3 bases and J 4 bases, with 9 bases left between them. This CDR3 contains 12 residues. CDR1 and CDR2 from the germline V gene are GTSNPN and SVGIG (reference sequence). CDR3 loop: CAWREDSYGYTF. In DNA form, the CDR3 reads TGTGCCTGGAGAGAAGACAGCTATGGCTACACCTTC.

Only one count was recorded for this clonotype. A much larger clone sits a single nucleotide away, making a read error possible. The J gene is TRBJ2-1, the V gene TRBV20-1, with D possibly TRBD2 on 5 matching bases. V gave up 1 base and J gave up 10 bases, with 20 bases separating them. Germline lookup yields CDR1 DFQATT and CDR2 SNEGSKA (reference sequence). This CDR3 has 15 amino acids. The chain's CDR3 is CSARGGSGNSYEQFF. CDR3 DNA sequence: TGCAGTGCTAGAGGCGGTTCGGGGAACTCCTACGAGCAGTTCTTC.

The chain uses TRBV24-1 and TRBJ2-1; possibly TRBD1 or TRBD2 for D (5 bases each). Germline V CDR1 and CDR2: KGHDR, SFDVKD. V lost 4 bases, J lost 5 bases, and 17 bases lay in between. The length of the CDR3 is 16 residues. The CDR3 nucleotides read TGTGCCACCAGTGACCCCAACGGGGCGGTAAACAATGAGCAGTTCTTC. Translation: CATSDPNGAVNNEQFF.

This clonotype was counted between two and nine times. The chain combines TRBV12-3 or TRBV12-4 with TRBJ1-6; 12 bases line up with TRBD1. V dropped 6 bases and J dropped 9; count of bases not matched to a gene: 12. This CDR3 spans 17 amino acids. CDR3: CASSEQKGDRGLSPLHF. The CDR3 bases are TGTGCCAGCAGCGAACAAAAAGGGGACAGGGGGCTTTCACCCCTCCACTTT.

The chain employs TRBV24-1 and TRBJ2-5; perhaps D is TRBD1 or TRBD2 (6 bases each). V was trimmed by 3 bases and J by 2 bases, leaving 18 bases between them. CDR1 and CDR2 from the germline V gene are KGHDR and SFDVKD. This CDR3 contains 17 residues. CDR3 nucleotide sequence: TGTGCCACCAGTGATACTCGAAGACTAGGGGGTCAAGAGACCCAGTACTTC. Translating gives CATSDTRRLGGQETQYF.

The rearrangement joins TRBV5-4 to TRBJ2-1, with D uncertain. The germline gives CDR1 SGHNT, CDR2 YYREEE (reference sequence). The CDR3 is 15 amino acids. Trimming removed 3 bases from V and 6 bases from J, with 16 bases in between. For the CDR3, the DNA is TGTGCCAGCAGCTCTGACTCGCGTAAACCCAATGAGCAGTTCTTC. It specifies CASSSDSRKPNEQFF.

The chain has TRBV29-1 and TRBJ2-5; 9 nucleotides match TRBD2. Germline CDR1 and CDR2: SQVTM and ANQGSEA. J was trimmed by 4 bases and V by 5 bases; bases with no gene match: 11. CDR3 length: 15 residues. The CDR3: CSVLGLAGHGETQYF. In DNA form, the CDR3 reads TGCAGCGTTCTGGGCCTAGCGGGGCATGGAGAGACCCAGTACTTC.

The chain links TRBV5-6 to TRBJ2-7; TRBD2 might be the D (6 bases). The V end lost 5 bases, the J end lost 0 bases, and 18 bases lay between the germline ends. The CDR3 is 16 amino acids. Germline V gene sequence: CDR1 SGHDT, CDR2 YYEEEE. The CDR3 loop is CASRSRRGAHSYEQYF. CDR3 coding DNA: TGTGCCAGCAGATCCCGGAGGGGAGCGCACTCCTACGAGCAGTACTTC.

This clonotype was seen more than once but under ten times. The rearrangement joins TRBV2 to TRBJ1-5, with unresolved D. CDR1 SNHLY and CDR2 FYNNEI come from the germline V gene. The CDR3 extends over 15 amino acids. V lost 2 bases and J lost 1, with 9 bases in between. This chain's CDR3 is CASSENGWSNQPQHF. DNA of the CDR3: TGTGCCAGCAGTGAAAATGGCTGGAGCAATCAGCCCCAGCATTTT. The complete variable domain, with remaining parts taken from reference TRBV2 and TRBJ1-5, reads EPEVTQTPSHQVTQMGQEVILRCVPISNHLYFYWYRQILGQKVEFLVSFYNNEISEKSEIFDDQFSVERPDGSNFTLKIRSTKLEDSAMYFCASSENGWSNQPQHFGDGTRLSIL.

The chain links TRBV7-8 to TRBJ2-2, with 8 bases lining up with TRBD2. The germline gives CDR1 SGHVS, CDR2 FQNEAQ. CDR3 length: 17 amino acids. V shed 6 bases and J 1 base; nucleotides not matched to a gene: 10. The CDR3 DNA reads TGTGCCAGCAGGAGCTTGGCTAGCGGGCAGAACACCGGGGAGCTGTTTTTT. As protein: CASRSLASGQNTGELFF.

This clonotype appeared many times. Here the CDR3 DNA reads TGCAGCGCGGCACAGGGATCGGCTGGGGCCAACGTCCTGACTTTC. Its translation: CSAAQGSAGANVLTF. The chain combines TRBV29-1 with TRBJ2-6, with a weak D call TRBD1 (6 bases). CDR3 size: 15 residues. The germline V gene has CDR1 SQVTM and CDR2 ANQGSEA. V lost 7 bases and J 2 bases, leaving 15 bases between the germline ends.

This sequence joins TRBV12-3 or TRBV12-4 and TRBJ1-6; 7 nucleotides line up with TRBD1. Trimming took 6 bases from V and 7 from J; bases not matched to a gene: 9. This CDR3 has 15 amino acids. The CDR3 bases are TGTGCCAGCAGGTCCCAGGACAGGCCAAATTCACCCCTCCACTTT. Amino acid sequence: CASRSQDRPNSPLHF.

The genes are TRBV6-5 and TRBJ2-7; 8 bases fit TRBD1. This CDR3 region has 15 residues. Per germline, CDR1 MNHEY and CDR2 SVGAGI. V was clipped by 6 bases and J by 2 bases; unmatched bases: 9. CDR3 residues: CASSSPGQVTYEQYF. CDR3 nucleotide sequence: TGTGCCAGCAGCAGTCCGGGACAGGTCACCTACGAGCAGTACTTC.

J is TRBJ1-2 and V is TRBV5-1; a possible D gene is TRBD1 (5 bases). CDR3 size: 20 residues. The V end was cut by 3 bases, the J end by 6 bases, with 33 bases between. Germline CDR1 reads SGHRS; CDR2 reads YFSETQ. This CDR3 is CASSSLIGGRPSEARNGYTF. CDR3 DNA: TGCGCCAGCAGCTCCCTCATTGGGGGGAGGCCTTCGGAGGCTAGAAATGGCTACACCTTC.

This clonotype has only a few counts. The chain carries TRBV20-1 and TRBJ1-6; TRBD1 matches 8 bases. The length of the CDR3 is 15 residues. With 0 bases clipped from V and 7 bases from J, the junction kept 5 bases outside the gene matches. Per germline, CDR1 DFQATT and CDR2 SNEGSKA (reference sequence). The CDR3 region has the DNA TGCAGTGCTAGAGATCCGGCAGGGGGCAATTCACCCCTCCACTTT. Translating gives CSARDPAGGNSPLHF.